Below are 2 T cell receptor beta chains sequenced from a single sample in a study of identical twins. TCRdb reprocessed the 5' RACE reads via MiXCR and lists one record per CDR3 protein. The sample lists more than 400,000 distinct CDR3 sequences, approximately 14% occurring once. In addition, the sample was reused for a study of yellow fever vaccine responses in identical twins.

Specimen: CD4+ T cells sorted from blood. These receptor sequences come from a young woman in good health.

The CDR3 DNA is TGCGCCAGCAGCTCTAGCGGGAACCCCTACAATGAGCAGTTCTTC. It codes for CASSSSGNPYNEQFF. The chain joins TRBV5-1 to TRBJ2-1; 9 bases map to TRBD2. Germline V gene lookup returns CDR1 SGHRS and CDR2 YFSETQ. The V and J ends lost 3 bases and 2 bases, in that order; junction bases with no gene match: 3. The CDR3 spans 15 residues.

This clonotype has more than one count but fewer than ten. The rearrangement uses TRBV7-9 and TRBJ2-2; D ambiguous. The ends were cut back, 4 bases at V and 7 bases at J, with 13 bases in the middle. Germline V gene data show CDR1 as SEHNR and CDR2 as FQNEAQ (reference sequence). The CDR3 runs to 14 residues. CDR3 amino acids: CASSSLGWFGELFF. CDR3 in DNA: TGTGCCAGCAGCTCCCTCGGGTGGTTCGGGGAGCTGTTTTTT.